The rows below give T cell receptor beta chains drawn from one sample of a study of blood T cell repertoires in COVID-19. Sequenced by immunoSEQ multiplex PCR; TCRdb stores in-frame clones only, minus some. The sample consists of 78,000 or so clones, about 89% of them appearing once. Source material: peripheral blood. These receptor sequences come from a middle-aged man with active or convalescent COVID-19. Each CDR3 is given with its conserved first and last residue. D genes are given only for firm matches. Rows may omit the clone size; those that give it use once, few, many or a size class.

>TRBJ2-1|TRBV24-1|TRBD2|.
CATSDLGLAGSSYNEQFF
TGTGCCACCAGTGATTTAGGGCTAGCGGGGAGCTCCTACAATGAGCAGTTCTTC
>TRBJ2-3|TRBV10-3|TRBD2|.
CAIPLASGNDTQYF
TGTGCCATCCCACTGGCTAGCGGTAATGATACGCAGTATTTT
>TRBJ2-5|TRBV6-5|.|.
CASSYSWDSQETQYF
TGTGCCAGCAGTTACTCCTGGGACTCCCAAGAGACCCAGTACTTC
>TRBJ1-2|TRBV5-8|TRBD1|.
CASSSPDRVNYGYTF
TGTGCCAGCAGCAGCCCGGACAGGGTTAACTATGGCTACACCTTC
>TRBJ2-7|TRBV5-1|TRBD2|.
CASSLETSGYEQYF
TGCGCCAGCAGCTTGGAGACTAGCGGGTACGAGCAGTACTTC
>TRBJ2-1|TRBV25-1|TRBD1|.
CASAGQGNNEQFF
TGTGCCAGCGCGGGACAGGGCAACAATGAGCAGTTCTTC
>TRBJ1-5|TRBV12-3/TRBV12-4|.|.
CASSRTENQPQHF
TGTGCCAGCAGCAGGACAGAAAATCAGCCCCAGCATTTT
>TRBJ2-7|TRBV12-3/TRBV12-4|.|.
CASKIESYEQYF
TGTGCCAGCAAAATCGAGAGCTACGAGCAGTACTTC
>TRBJ2-3|TRBV9|TRBD2|.
CASSALAGELTDTQYF
TGTGCCAGCAGCGCCCTAGCGGGGGAGCTCACAGATACGCAGTATTTT
>TRBJ2-2|TRBV5-1|TRBD2|.
CASSQAGRGTNTGELFF
TGCGCCAGCAGCCAGGCTGGGAGGGGAACAAATACCGGGGAGCTGTTTTTT
>TRBJ2-1|TRBV24-1|.|.
CAAGQLQRNEQFF
TGTGCCGCGGGACAGCTACAAAGGAATGAGCAGTTCTTC
>TRBJ1-3|TRBV9|TRBD1|.
CASTAGQGAFGNTIYF
TGTGCCAGCACCGCTGGACAGGGGGCGTTTGGAAACACCATATATTTT
>TRBJ2-2|TRBV12-3/TRBV12-4|.|.
CASSPGTGELFF
TGTGCCAGCAGTCCAGGGACCGGGGAGCTGTTTTTT
>TRBJ2-3|TRBV28|TRBD2|.
CASSGGGQRDTQYF
TGTGCCAGCAGCGGGGGGGGTCAAAGGGATACGCAGTATTTT
>TRBJ2-5|TRBV29-1|.|.
CSVESVGETQYF
TGCAGCGTTGAAAGCGTGGGAGAGACCCAGTACTTC
>TRBJ1-6|TRBV11-2|TRBD1|once
CASTREQGRNSPLHF
TGTGCCAGCACCCGAGAACAGGGGAGAAATTCACCCCTCCACTTT
>TRBJ2-1|TRBV12-3/TRBV12-4|.|.
CAATNGNEQFF
TGTGCCGCGACAAATGGGAATGAGCAGTTCTTC
>TRBJ2-5|TRBV11-2|TRBD2|once
CASSFSGGARETQYF
TGTGCCAGCAGCTTTAGCGGGGGGGCGCGGGAGACCCAGTACTTC
>TRBJ2-3|TRBV5-4|TRBD1|.
CASSPTGGVGTDTQYF
TGTGCCAGCAGCCCGACAGGGGGCGTGGGGACAGATACGCAGTATTTT
>TRBJ2-5|TRBV18|.|.
CASSPRFSSGETQYF
TGTGCCAGCTCACCACGGTTCAGTTCGGGAGAGACCCAGTACTTC
>TRBJ2-1|TRBV4-1|TRBD2|once
CASSQDWGTRALGRYNEQFF
TGCGCCAGCAGCCAAGATTGGGGGACTAGGGCTCTAGGGCGATACAATGAGCAGTTCTTC
>TRBJ2-7|TRBV10-3|TRBD1|.
CAIRERQGPYEQYF
TGTGCCATCAGGGAAAGACAGGGTCCCTACGAGCAGTACTTC
>TRBJ1-5|TRBV7-2|.|.
CASTRTGYSNQPQHF
TGTGCCAGCACCCGTACAGGGTATAGCAATCAGCCCCAGCATTTT
>TRBJ2-5|TRBV27|TRBD2|.
CASSLTSGGLIQETQYF
TGTGCCAGCAGTTTAACTAGCGGGGGGCTTATTCAAGAGACCCAGTACTTC
>TRBJ2-4|TRBV24-1|TRBD2|once
CATSECGLAATGAKNIQYF
TGTGCCACCAGTGAATGCGGACTAGCGGCGACTGGGGCCAAAAACATTCAGTACTTC
>TRBJ2-5|TRBV19|TRBD1|.
CASSRGQEYQETQYF
TGTGCCAGTAGTAGGGGACAGGAATACCAAGAGACCCAGTACTTC
>TRBJ2-7|TRBV10-3|TRBD1|.
CAISETGEKDYEQYF
TGTGCCATCAGTGAAACAGGGGAGAAGGACTACGAGCAGTACTTC
>TRBJ2-1|TRBV5-3|TRBD2|.
CARSFTLAGTHNEQFF
TGTGCCAGAAGCTTCACACTAGCGGGGACACACAATGAGCAGTTCTTC
>TRBJ2-2|TRBV3-1/TRBV3-2|TRBD1|.
CASGQGAGTGELFF
TGTGCCAGCGGACAGGGGGCGGGCACCGGGGAGCTGTTTTTT
>TRBJ1-3|TRBV11-2|.|.
CASSSTFRTSSGNTIYF
TGTGCCAGCAGCTCAACGTTTCGAACCAGCTCTGGAAACACCATATATTTT
>TRBJ2-3|TRBV4-2|TRBD2|.
CASSQAGGARTDTQYF
TGTGCCAGCAGCCAAGCCGGGGGGGCCAGGACAGATACGCAGTATTTT
>TRBJ2-4|TRBV10-2|.|.
CASPEERTTNKNIQYF
TGCGCCAGCCCCGAGGAGAGAACCACCAACAAAAACATTCAGTACTTC
>TRBJ1-2|TRBV27|TRBD1|.
CASSLGTGGDYGYTF
TGTGCCAGCAGTCTAGGGACAGGGGGCGACTATGGCTACACCTTC
>TRBJ2-5|TRBV5-4|.|.
CASSLGAQGQETQYF
TGTGCCAGCAGCTTGGGAGCCCAGGGGCAAGAGACCCAGTACTTC
>TRBJ2-5|TRBV7-9|.|few
CASSSSREQETQYF
TGTGCCAGCAGCTCGAGCCGGGAGCAAGAGACCCAGTACTTC
>TRBJ2-2|TRBV5-1|.|.
CASKVQGPVGELFF
TGCGCCAGCAAAGTGCAGGGGCCGGTCGGGGAGCTGTTTTTT
>TRBJ1-2|TRBV7-2|.|.
CASSPQGTGSGGYGYTF
TGTGCCAGCAGCCCCCAGGGTACGGGGTCGGGGGGATATGGCTACACCTTC
>TRBJ1-1|TRBV2|.|once
CASRDREDTEAFF
TGTGCCAGCAGGGACAGAGAGGACACTGAAGCTTTCTTT
>TRBJ2-1|TRBV24-1|TRBD1|.
CATSDIEQGSSYNEQFF
TGTGCCACCAGTGATATCGAACAGGGGAGCTCCTACAATGAGCAGTTCTTC
>TRBJ1-1|TRBV28|TRBD1|.
CASSHPGQGRTEAFF
TGTGCCAGCAGCCACCCGGGACAGGGTAGGACTGAAGCTTTCTTT
>TRBJ1-2|TRBV19|TRBD1|.
CASSDTGQDYGYTF
TGTGCCAGTAGTGACACGGGACAGGACTATGGCTACACCTTC
>TRBJ2-3|TRBV5-4|.|.
CASRRDLAGTDTQYF
TGTGCCAGCAGACGGGACTTAGCTGGCACAGATACGCAGTATTTT
>TRBJ1-2|TRBV19|.|.
CATRGAYYGYTF
TGTGCCACCCGGGGGGCCTACTATGGCTACACCTTC
>TRBJ2-1|TRBV7-9|TRBD1|.
CAGQGQFF
TGTGCCGGACAGGGGCAGTTCTTC
>TRBJ1-5|TRBV9|.|.
CASSVGGQPGNQPQHF
TGTGCCAGCAGCGTAGGGGGGCAGCCCGGCAATCAGCCCCAGCATTTT
>TRBJ2-3|TRBV6-6|TRBD1|few
CASSPPDRASTDTQYF
TGTGCCAGCAGTCCACCCGACAGGGCAAGCACAGATACGCAGTATTTT
>TRBJ1-3|TRBV3-1/TRBV3-2|.|.
CASSRQDFSGNTIYF
TGTGCCAGCAGCCGCCAGGATTTCTCTGGAAACACCATATATTTT
>TRBJ1-1|TRBV29-1|.|.
CSVDRGTEAFF
TGCAGCGTTGACAGGGGTACTGAAGCTTTCTTT
>TRBJ1-6|TRBV6-4|TRBD1|.
CASSRQGGSALHF
TGTGCCAGCAGTCGGCAGGGGGGTTCGGCCCTCCACTTT
>TRBJ1-2|TRBV5-4|TRBD1|.
CASSLETGNYGYTF
TGTGCCAGCAGCTTGGAGACAGGGAACTATGGCTACACCTTC
>TRBJ1-1|TRBV27|.|.
CASSLSLMNTEAFF
TGTGCCAGCAGTCTCTCACTGATGAACACTGAAGCTTTCTTT
>TRBJ2-1|TRBV18|.|once
CASSPDKYNEQFF
TGTGCCAGCTCACCAGACAAATACAATGAGCAGTTCTTC
>TRBJ1-1|TRBV12-3/TRBV12-4|.|.
CASTTSRNTEAFF
TGTGCCAGCACCACGTCGAGGAACACTGAAGCTTTCTTT
>TRBJ2-5|TRBV3-1/TRBV3-2|.|.
CASSPSGETQYF
TGTGCCAGCAGCCCCTCAGGGGAGACCCAGTACTTC
>TRBJ1-1|TRBV6-5|TRBD1|few
CASTDTGANTEAFF
TGTGCCAGCACCGATACAGGGGCGAACACTGAAGCTTTCTTT
>TRBJ1-2|TRBV4-1|.|.
CASSSRGWDGYTF
TGCGCCAGCAGTTCTAGGGGTTGGGATGGCTACACCTTC
>TRBJ2-4|TRBV12-3/TRBV12-4|TRBD1|.
CASSRAGGRHF
TGTGCCAGCAGTCGGGCAGGGGGTCGACACTTC
>TRBJ1-5|TRBV3-1/TRBV3-2|TRBD1|few
CASSQEGQGGNQPQHF
TGTGCCAGCAGCCAAGAGGGACAGGGTGGCAATCAGCCCCAGCATTTT
>TRBJ1-5|TRBV25-1|.|.
CASDAGNYQPQHF
TGTGCCAGCGACGCAGGGAACTATCAGCCCCAGCATTTT